Given below is one TCR beta chain in context. CDR1 GTSNPN and CDR2 SVGIG come from the germline V gene (reference sequence). V lost 0 bases and J 9 bases, leaving 21 bases between the germline ends. The CDR3 is 16 residues long. The data are from a study of technical replicates of blood from a few donors. Libraries were prepared by immunoSEQ multiplex PCR; TCRdb keeps only in-frame clonotypes and omits some of them. The sample includes under 8,500 clones, 75% to 90% seen only once; the top ten take 9.5% to 13%. The chain has TRBV30 and TRBJ1-5, with D possibly TRBD1 on 6 matching bases. The TCR comes from a human donor in good health. Sequencing was performed on PBMCs. This CDR3 is CAWSVLGRAGGGPQHF. DNA of the CDR3: TGTGCCTGGAGTGTACTCGGCCGCGCGGGAGGGGGGCCCCAGCATTTT.